The 27 T cell receptor beta chains listed next were all sequenced from one sample in a study of T cell responses to AZD1222 COVID-19 vaccine. Profiled with immunoSEQ multiplex PCR; TCRdb holds only in-frame clones, not every one. The sample holds about 120,000 clones, about 90% seen once. This specimen was peripheral blood, taken on day 0 of AZD1222 vaccination. The origin of the receptors is an adult in good health.

This chain connects TRBV4-3 to TRBJ2-5; 8 nucleotides agree with TRBD2. The V segment lost 1 base and the J segment 4 bases; nucleotides outside the gene matches: 5. Germline V gene lookup returns CDR1 LGHNA and CDR2 YSLEER. The CDR3 extends over 15 amino acids. CDR3 amino acids: CASSQGSGALETQYF. The CDR3 coding sequence is TGCGCCAGCAGCCAAGGTAGCGGGGCACTAGAGACCCAGTACTTC.

This sequence joins TRBV30 and TRBJ1-2, with 9 bases fitting TRBD1. This CDR3 has 15 residues. The V segment lost 5 bases and the J segment 2 bases; nucleotides outside the gene matches: 9. CDR1 and CDR2 (germline): GTSNPN, SVGIG (reference sequence). The CDR3 sequence is CAWEGTGKSNYGYTF. CDR3 DNA sequence: TGTGCCTGGGAAGGGACAGGGAAGTCAAACTATGGCTACACCTTC.

The chain joins TRBV10-3 to TRBJ2-2; D ambiguous. Germline V lookup: CDR1 ENHRY, CDR2 SYGVKD. Trimming left V 1 base short and J 1 base short, with 4 bases between. The CDR3 is made up of 14 amino acids. The CDR3 DNA follows: TGTGCCATCAGTGAGTTGTGGAACACCGGGGAGCTGTTTTTT. Encoded protein: CAISELWNTGELFF.

This clone was seen once. J is TRBJ2-1 and V is TRBV11-2, with 8 bases matching TRBD2. Unmatched junction bases numbered 5, after V lost 1 base and J lost 12 bases. CDR3 length equals 13 residues. Germline V gives CDR1 SGHAT, CDR2 FQNNGV. The CDR3 nucleotides are TGTGCCAGCAGCTTAGGAATTCGGGAGGGGCAGTTCTTC. It encodes CASSLGIREGQFF. The full variable domain, with the rest looked up from reference TRBV11-2 and TRBJ2-1, is EAGVAQSPRYKIIEKRQSVAFWCNPISGHATLYWYQQILGQGPKLLIQFQNNGVVDDSQLPKDRFSAERLKGVDSTLKIQPAKLEDSAVYLCASSLGIREGQFFGPGTRLTVL.

V gene TRBV7-2 combines with J gene TRBJ2-7; no firm D call. The germline CDR1 and CDR2 sequences are SGHTA and FQGNSA. The CDR3 is 11 amino acids. The V end lost 1 base, the J end lost 6 bases, and 4 bases lay between the germline ends. The CDR3 sequence: CASSLGLEQYF. The CDR3, as DNA: TGTGCCAGCAGCTTAGGTCTCGAGCAGTACTTC.

The chain employs TRBV19 and TRBJ1-1, with 8 bases identical to TRBD1. Germline values: CDR1 LNHDA, CDR2 SQIVND (reference sequence). This CDR3 is built from 14 residues. V gave up 3 bases and J gave up 5 bases; unmatched junction bases: 5. The CDR3 here is CASSMAGGQTEAFF. CDR3 coding DNA: TGTGCCAGTAGTATGGCAGGGGGCCAAACTGAAGCTTTCTTT.

The chain joins TRBV25-1 to TRBJ2-7, with D possibly matching TRBD1 (6 bases). Trimming removed 1 base from V and 5 bases from J, with 18 bases in between. The CDR3 runs 16 residues. Looked up from germline, CDR1 is MGHDK and CDR2 is SYGVNS. The CDR3 DNA sequence: TGTGCCAGCAGTGAATTGGACAGACTGGGTTCCAACGAGCAGTACTTC. This encodes CASSELDRLGSNEQYF.

The chain employs TRBV18 and TRBJ2-7, with TRBD1 as a possible D gene (5 bases). The germline gives CDR1 KGHSH, CDR2 LQKENI. The CDR3 sequence is 13 residues long. The V end was cut by 4 bases, the J end by 6 bases, with 13 bases between. CDR3 residues: CASSLASGPEQYF. The CDR3, as DNA: TGTGCCAGCTCACTAGCTTCAGGGCCCGAGCAGTACTTC.

This chain links TRBV19 with TRBJ2-7, with a tentative D call TRBD2 (5 bases). Germline values: CDR1 LNHDA, CDR2 SQIVND (reference sequence). The CDR3 sequence is 11 residues long. V was cut by 5 bases and J by 5 bases, with 7 bases left in between. The CDR3 reads CASSFGDEQYF. The CDR3 nucleotides read TGTGCCAGTAGTTTCGGGGACGAGCAGTACTTC.

The rearrangement joins TRBV10-2 to TRBJ1-5; D is perhaps TRBD1 (5 bases). The germline gives CDR1 WSHSY, CDR2 SAAADI. The CDR3 consists of 14 residues. V gave up 4 bases and J gave up 3 bases, with 10 bases separating them. In nucleotides, the CDR3 is TGCGCCAGCAGTGCGCAGGGATTCAATCAGCCCCAGCATTTT. Protein: CASSAQGFNQPQHF.

This chain links TRBV12-3 or TRBV12-4 with TRBJ2-7; possible D gene TRBD1, 5 bases. Trimming took off 5 bases at V and 4 bases at J, with 12 bases between the two ends. The CDR3 is made up of 13 amino acids. The chain's CDR3 is CASSGWQGYEQYF. CDR3 nucleotides: TGTGCCAGCAGTGGGTGGCAGGGATACGAGCAGTACTTC.

The chain has TRBV30 and TRBJ2-5, with a possible D match to TRBD2 (7 bases). V lost 3 bases and J 5 bases, leaving 19 bases between the germline ends. The CDR3 totals 15 residues. CDR1 GTSNPN and CDR2 SVGIG come from the germline V gene (reference sequence). In DNA form, the CDR3 reads TGTGCCTGGAGGCTCAGGGGCGGGAGTAGTGAGACCCAGTACTTC. Translation gives CAWRLRGGSSETQYF. The full variable domain, completed using reference TRBV30 and TRBJ2-5, is SQTIHQWPATLVQPVGSPLSLECTVEGTSNPNLYWYRQAAGRGLQLLFYSVGIGQISSEVPQNLSASRPQDRQFILSSKKLLLSDSGFYLCAWRLRGGSSETQYFGPGTRLLVL.

The CDR3 loop is CASSEPGRGRAYGYTF. The CDR3 DNA reads TGTGCCAGCAGTGAACCAGGAAGGGGGCGGGCCTATGGCTACACCTTC. V gene TRBV6-1 combines with J gene TRBJ1-2; the match to TRBD1 covers 7 bases. In germline, CDR1 is MNHNS, CDR2 SASEGT. V was clipped by 2 bases and J by 4 bases; unmatched bases: 10. The CDR3 is made up of 16 amino acids.

The chain is built from TRBV27 and TRBJ2-2; D might be TRBD2 (5 bases). The CDR3 is made up of 11 amino acids. Trimming took off 6 bases at V and 9 bases at J, with 8 bases between the two ends. Germline-derived CDR1 and CDR2 are MNHEY and SMNVEV (reference sequence). As DNA, the CDR3 is TGTGCCAGCAGATACGGGAGGGAGCTGTTTTTT. Translating gives CASRYGRELFF.

This clone was picked up a small number of times. The sample contains more than one DNA sequence encoding this CDR3. V is TRBV10-3 and J is TRBJ2-5; D remains unclear. CDR3 size: 12 residues. V lost 8 bases to trimming and J lost 4 bases, with 11 bases between them. The germline gives CDR1 ENHRY, CDR2 SYGVKD. CDR3 in amino acids: CAISDQGETQYF. The CDR3 DNA reads as TGTGCCATCTCGGATCAAGGAGAGACCCAGTACTTC.

This clone came up once. This chain joins TRBV10-2 and TRBJ2-2, with 9 nucleotides matching TRBD2. V dropped 6 bases and J dropped 2; count of bases not matched to a gene: 10. The CDR3 runs to 17 residues. Germline CDR1 WSHSY, CDR2 SAAADI. The CDR3 is CASRLPTGLANTGELFF. The DNA of the CDR3 is TGCGCCAGCAGACTCCCGACGGGACTAGCAAACACCGGGGAGCTGTTTTTT.

V and J are TRBV9 and TRBJ2-1; either TRBD1 or TRBD2 may fit D (7 bases each). V dropped 3 bases and J dropped 3 bases, with 13 bases sitting between them. Germline assignment: CDR1 SGDLS and CDR2 YYNGEE. This CDR3 region has 15 residues. The CDR3 bases are TGTGCCAGCAGCGAGGGGGCGGGGGACTACAATGAGCAGTTCTTC. This sequence encodes CASSEGAGDYNEQFF.

The chain uses TRBV18 and TRBJ1-1; D gene ambiguous. This CDR3 is built from 15 residues. Trimming shortened V by 2 bases and J by 3 bases, and 13 bases separated the two germline ends. Looked up from germline, CDR1 is KGHSH and CDR2 is LQKENI. Written as DNA, the CDR3 is TGTGCCAGCTCACCAGCGATGGGTAGGGACACTGAAGCTTTCTTT. Translation gives CASSPAMGRDTEAFF. The full variable domain, with the rest looked up from reference TRBV18 and TRBJ1-1, is NAGVMQNPRHLVRRRGQEARLRCSPMKGHSHVYWYRQLPEEGLKFMVYLQKENIIDESGMPKERFSAEFPKEGPSILRIQQVVRGDSAAYFCASSPAMGRDTEAFFGQGTRLTVV.

The chain has TRBV7-2 and TRBJ1-1; D call uncertain. The CDR3 contains 12 residues. Trimming stripped 6 bases from V and 8 bases from J, with 13 bases between. CDR1 SGHTA and CDR2 FQGNSA come from the germline V gene. Here the CDR3 reads CASSPVQNEAFF. As DNA, the CDR3 is TGTGCCAGCAGTCCGGTCCAGAACGAAGCTTTCTTT.

The rearrangement joins TRBV9 to TRBJ1-2; weak D call: TRBD1 (5 bases). V gave up 3 bases and J gave up 5 bases, with 11 bases separating them. This CDR3 is 13 amino acids long. Per the germline V gene, CDR1 is SGDLS and CDR2 is YYNGEE. CDR3 in amino acids: CASSDKTVYGYTF. The CDR3 coding sequence is TGTGCCAGCAGCGATAAGACAGTATATGGCTACACCTTC.

This sequence joins TRBV5-6 and TRBJ2-1; TRBD2 agrees at 9 bases. In germline, CDR1 is SGHDT, CDR2 YYEEEE. The CDR3 spans 17 residues. V dropped 0 bases and J dropped 3; count of bases not matched to a gene: 7. CDR3 protein: CASSLALAGLNYNEQFF. CDR3 DNA sequence: TGTGCCAGCAGCTTGGCCCTAGCGGGGCTTAACTACAATGAGCAGTTCTTC.

The chain carries TRBV5-8 and TRBJ1-5; no firm D call. Per germline, CDR1 SGHTS and CDR2 YDEGEE. V shed 1 base and J shed 3 bases, with 11 bases lying between them. The CDR3 extends over 15 amino acids. The CDR3 loop is CASSLYERFNQPQHF. Here the CDR3 DNA reads TGTGCCAGCAGCTTGTATGAACGTTTCAATCAGCCCCAGCATTTT.

This rearrangement joins TRBV5-6 to TRBJ1-6; D remains unclear. The length of the CDR3 is 15 residues. V was shortened by 2 bases and J by 7 bases, with 13 bases between the two germline ends. Germline V gene data show CDR1 as SGHDT and CDR2 as YYEEEE. The CDR3 here is CASSFYSVQNSPLHF. The CDR3 nucleotides read TGTGCCAGCAGCTTCTACTCGGTACAAAATTCACCCCTCCACTTT.

The rearrangement joins TRBV7-2 to TRBJ2-1, with TRBD2 matching 8 bases. Germline V CDR1 and CDR2: SGHTA, FQGNSA. This CDR3 comprises 15 residues. The V segment lost 2 bases and the J segment 9 bases; nucleotides outside the gene matches: 9. CDR3 DNA sequence: TGTGCCAGCAGCTTAAGCGGGAGTGTATTTGGTGAGCAGTTCTTC. Translation gives CASSLSGSVFGEQFF.

V is TRBV12-3 or TRBV12-4 and J is TRBJ1-1, with D tentatively TRBD1 (5 bases). The CDR3 runs 13 residues. The V and J ends lost 0 bases and 6 bases respectively, with 8 bases between them. CDR3 in amino acids: CASSLAGGSEAFF. CDR3 coding DNA: TGTGCCAGCAGTTTAGCGGGGGGGTCTGAAGCTTTCTTT.

The chain is built from TRBV2 and TRBJ1-1; TRBD1 might be the D (5 bases). This CDR3 comprises 14 residues. From germline, CDR1 is SNHLY and CDR2 FYNNEI. Trimming shortened V by 3 bases and J by 0 bases, and 8 bases separated the two germline ends. The DNA of the CDR3 is TGTGCCAGCAGTGAGCGGGGGATGAACACTGAAGCTTTCTTT. This gives the protein CASSERGMNTEAFF.

This chain's CDR3 is CAISEPDQGTEAFF. Here the CDR3 DNA reads TGTGCCATCAGTGAGCCCGACCAGGGGACTGAAGCTTTCTTT. The gene calls are TRBV10-3 and TRBJ1-1, with a tentative D call TRBD1 (6 bases). The germline V gene encodes CDR1 ENHRY and CDR2 SYGVKD. The CDR3 sequence is 14 residues long. V was pared by 2 bases and J by 5 bases, with 12 bases between.